The source of this T cell receptor (beta chain) is a study of blood T cell repertoires in COVID-19. The wider study: Acute and convalescent COVID-19 specimens originated in the United States, Italy and Spain.

CDR3 length: 13 residues. CDR1 LNHDA and CDR2 SQIVND come from the germline V gene (reference sequence). The trim removed 6 bases at V and 6 bases at J, leaving 4 bases unmatched. How the authors handled the data: Nucleated cell number was recorded as an estimate derived from reference gene primer amplification. Sequencing was performed with immunoSEQ multiplex PCR; in TCRdb, only in-frame clones are kept and a portion is missing. The DNA gave D and trimming, while V, J and clone size come from that table. The data contain just over 350,000 clones, approximately 86% of them seen just once; the ten biggest clones take up about 7.1%.

Material: peripheral blood. The chain joins TRBV19 to TRBJ2-3; 9 bases are a match to TRBD2. This clonotype originated in a woman in her sixties or seventies with COVID-19, enrolled during active disease. CDR3 protein: CASSAGGSDTQYF. In nucleotides, the CDR3 is TGTGCCAGTAGCGCGGGGGGGAGTGATACGCAGTATTTT.